This T cell receptor (beta chain) was recorded in a study of cytomegalovirus exposure and HLA in healthy donors. The CDR3 loop spans 14 amino acids. V was clipped by 6 bases and J by 1 base; unmatched bases: 4. In germline, CDR1 is MDHEN, CDR2 SYDVKM. To note about this clone: Its antigen is as yet unknown.

Study-level findings and limits: A later analysis appeared to link common viral pathogens to several of the most significant clusters. For cytomegalovirus status, the classifier reportedly gave diagnoses with high specificity and sensitivity. Researchers catalogued 150 or so TCR beta chains as cytomegalovirus-associated.

This PCR relied on a set of 60 Vbeta primers and 13 Jbeta primers. Profiling relied on immunoSEQ multiplex PCR, and the TCRdb table lists in-frame clones only, not all of them. The sample records roughly 230,000 clones, around nine tenths being singletons. The sequencing sample was made of PBMCs. The clonotype was recovered from a girl between 2 and 10 years old in good health and CMV-seronegative. The chain employs TRBV28 and TRBJ1-2; 8 bases are shared with TRBD1. For the CDR3, the DNA is TGTGCCAGCAGAGGGGACAGGTATAACTATGGCTACACCTTC. Translating it yields CASRGDRYNYGYTF.